The clone carrying this TCR beta chain was observed once. The protocol was immunoSEQ multiplex PCR, while the TCRdb copy is restricted to in-frame clones and leaves out a portion. The sample yields around 68,000 clones, about 80% seen once. V lost 0 bases and J lost 0, with 10 bases in between. CDR1 is SGHDT and CDR2 is YYEEEE in the germline V gene. The CDR3 runs to 16 residues. These data come from a study of control samples from healthy donors and cancer patients. This chain connects TRBV5-6 to TRBJ1-3; D is perhaps TRBD1 (5 bases). Sequencing was carried out using PBMCs. This clonotype was sampled from a woman in her forties or fifties with lung cancer. The CDR3 DNA sequence: TGTGCCAGCAGCTTGGACAGGCGATACTCTGGAAACACCATATATTTT. Translating it yields CASSLDRRYSGNTIYF.